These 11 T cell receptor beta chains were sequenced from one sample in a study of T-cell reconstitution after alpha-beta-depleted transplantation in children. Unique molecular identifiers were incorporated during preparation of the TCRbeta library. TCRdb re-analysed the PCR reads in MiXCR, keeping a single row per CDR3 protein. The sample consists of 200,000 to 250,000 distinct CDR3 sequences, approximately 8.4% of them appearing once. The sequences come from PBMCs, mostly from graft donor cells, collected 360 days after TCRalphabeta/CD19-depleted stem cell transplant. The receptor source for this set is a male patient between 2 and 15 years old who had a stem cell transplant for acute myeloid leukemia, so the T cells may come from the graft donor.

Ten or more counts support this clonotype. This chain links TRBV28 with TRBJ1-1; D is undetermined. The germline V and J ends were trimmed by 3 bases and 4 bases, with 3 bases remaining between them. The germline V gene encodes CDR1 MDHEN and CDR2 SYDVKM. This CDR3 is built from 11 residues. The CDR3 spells CASSLFTEAFF. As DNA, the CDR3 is TGTGCCAGCAGTTTGTTCACTGAAGCTTTCTTT. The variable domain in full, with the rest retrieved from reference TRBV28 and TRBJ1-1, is DVKVTQSSRYLVKRTGEKVFLECVQDMDHENMFWYRQDPGLGLRLIYFSYDVKMKEKGDIPEGYSVSREKKERFSLILESASTNQTSMYLCASSLFTEAFFGQGTRLTVV.

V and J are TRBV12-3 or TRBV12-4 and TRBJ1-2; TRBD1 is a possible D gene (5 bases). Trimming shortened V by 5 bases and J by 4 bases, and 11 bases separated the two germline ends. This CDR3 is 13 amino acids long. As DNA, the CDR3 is TGTGCCAGCAGTCTAGGGGCACTCTATGGCTACACCTTC. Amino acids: CASSLGALYGYTF.

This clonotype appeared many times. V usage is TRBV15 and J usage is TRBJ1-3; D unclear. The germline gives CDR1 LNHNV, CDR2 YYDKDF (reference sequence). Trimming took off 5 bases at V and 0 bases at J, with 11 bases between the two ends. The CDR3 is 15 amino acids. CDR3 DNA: TGTGCCACCAGCGTCCGTGGCCTCTCTGGAAACACCATATATTTT. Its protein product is CATSVRGLSGNTIYF.

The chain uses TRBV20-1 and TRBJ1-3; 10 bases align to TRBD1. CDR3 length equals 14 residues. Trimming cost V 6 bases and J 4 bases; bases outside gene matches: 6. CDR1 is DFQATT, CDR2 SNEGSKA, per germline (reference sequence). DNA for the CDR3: TGCAGTGCAAGACAGGGGGCAGGCGGAAACACCATATATTTT. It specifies CSARQGAGGNTIYF.

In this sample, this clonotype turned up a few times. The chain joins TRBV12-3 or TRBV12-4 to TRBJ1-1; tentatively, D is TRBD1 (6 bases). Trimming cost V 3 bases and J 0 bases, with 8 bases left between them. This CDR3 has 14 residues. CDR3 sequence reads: CASSFGGLNTEAFF. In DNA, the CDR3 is TGTGCCAGCAGTTTTGGGGGCCTGAACACTGAAGCTTTCTTT.

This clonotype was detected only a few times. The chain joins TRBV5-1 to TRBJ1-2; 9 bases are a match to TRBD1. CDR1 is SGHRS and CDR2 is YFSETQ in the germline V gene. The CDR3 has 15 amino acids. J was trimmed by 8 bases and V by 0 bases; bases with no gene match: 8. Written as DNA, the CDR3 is TGCGCCAGCAGCTTGGCCGGGACAGGGACCTCGGGCTACACCTTC. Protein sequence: CASSLAGTGTSGYTF.

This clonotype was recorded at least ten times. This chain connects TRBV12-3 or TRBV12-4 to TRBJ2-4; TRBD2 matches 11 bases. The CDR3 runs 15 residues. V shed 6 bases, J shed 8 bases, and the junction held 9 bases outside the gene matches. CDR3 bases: TGTGCCAGCAGCTTGGCGGGGACTAGCGGACACATTCAGTACTTC. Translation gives CASSLAGTSGHIQYF.

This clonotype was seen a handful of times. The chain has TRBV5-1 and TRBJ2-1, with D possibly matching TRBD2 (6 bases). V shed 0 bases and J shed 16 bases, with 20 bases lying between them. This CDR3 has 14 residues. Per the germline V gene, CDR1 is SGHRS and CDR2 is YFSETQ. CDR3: CASSLDRAGFPLFF. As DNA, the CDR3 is TGCGCCAGCAGCTTGGACCGCGCGGGATTCCCCCTTTTCTTC.

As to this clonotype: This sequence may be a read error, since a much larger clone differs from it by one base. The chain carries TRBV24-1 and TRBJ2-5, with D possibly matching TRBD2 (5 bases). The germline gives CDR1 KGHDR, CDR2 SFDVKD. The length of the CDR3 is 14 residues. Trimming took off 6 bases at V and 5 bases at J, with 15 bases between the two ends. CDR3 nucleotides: TGTGCCACCAGTTACGGACGGCGAGGGGAGACCCAGTACTTC. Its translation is CATSYGRRGETQYF.

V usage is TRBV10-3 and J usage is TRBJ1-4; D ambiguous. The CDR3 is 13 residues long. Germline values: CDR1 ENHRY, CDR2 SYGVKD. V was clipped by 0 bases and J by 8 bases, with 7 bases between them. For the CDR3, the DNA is TGTGCCATCAGTGAGTCCCCGGGGGAAAAACTGTTTTTT. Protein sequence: CAISESPGEKLFF.

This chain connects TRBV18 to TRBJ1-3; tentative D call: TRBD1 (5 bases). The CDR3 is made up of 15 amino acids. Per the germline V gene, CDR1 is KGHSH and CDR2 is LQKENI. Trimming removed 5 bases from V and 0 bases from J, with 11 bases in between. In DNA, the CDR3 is TGTGCCAGCTCAGCAGGGCCAAACTCTGGAAACACCATATATTTT. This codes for CASSAGPNSGNTIYF.